This TCR beta chain was documented in a study of molecular identifiers for immune sequencing clone quantification. General observations from the study: Clones carrying above 20 RNA copies accounted for over 98% of effector molecules, under 1% in naive cells.

This clonotype was seen ten or more times. Its target is unknown. TCR libraries were built in bulk with a published protocol and specific TCR primers. TCRdb passed the PCR reads through MiXCR, listing each CDR3 protein once. The sample has approximately 59,000 distinct CDR3 sequences, approximately 17% seen once. V shed 2 bases and J 7 bases; nucleotides not matched to a gene: 12. This CDR3 has 17 amino acids. Looked up from germline, CDR1 is SEHNR and CDR2 is FQNEAQ (reference sequence). In the sort, naive CD8 T cells were defined as CD8+CD4-CCR7+CD45RA+. Material for sequencing was naive CD8+ T cells from blood, with Jurkat cell RNA spiked in. The subset is: FACS-sorted CD8+CD4-CCR7+CD45RA+ naive T cells. This sequence joins TRBV7-9 and TRBJ2-2; 8 bases align to TRBD2. This clonotype originated in a human donor in good health. Some libraries in this study had Jurkat cell RNA spiked in. CDR3 loop: CASSLIGSGTSLGELFF. The CDR3 nucleotides are TGTGCCAGCAGCTTAATCGGTAGCGGGACTTCCCTCGGGGAGCTGTTTTTT.